Following are 30 T cell receptor beta chains from one sample sequenced in a study of monozygotic twins with cystic fibrosis. TCRdb keeps only in-frame clones here, not all; method: immunoSEQ multiplex PCR. The sample has around 23,000 clones; approximately 90% are singletons. The sequencing input was blood. These receptors were collected from a girl aged 2 to 9 with cystic fibrosis.

The V gene is TRBV7-2, the J gene TRBJ2-1; a weak D match, TRBD2 (6 bases). This CDR3 comprises 15 residues. The germline gives CDR1 SGHTA, CDR2 FQGNSA. Between the trimmed V and J ends, which lost 5 bases and 0 bases, there was a span of 11 bases. CDR3 in amino acids: CASSKSGRSYNEQFF. The CDR3 DNA sequence: TGTGCCAGCAGCAAAAGCGGGCGCTCCTACAATGAGCAGTTCTTC.

The V gene is TRBV30, the J gene TRBJ1-4, with D unclear. Per germline, CDR1 GTSNPN and CDR2 SVGIG (reference sequence). Trimming took off 5 bases at V and 7 bases at J, with 11 bases between the two ends. The CDR3 extends over 12 amino acids. CDR3 loop: CAWGLGFEKLFF. In nucleotides, the CDR3 is TGTGCCTGGGGGTTGGGTTTTGAAAAACTGTTTTTT.

The chain recombines TRBV9 with TRBJ1-4, with D uncertain. Deletions cut 4 bases from V and 6 bases from J, with 16 bases between. The CDR3 length is 15 residues. Germline assignment: CDR1 SGDLS and CDR2 YYNGEE. CDR3 bases: TGTGCCAGCAGCCCGTCGTCGTTTGGGGATGAAAAACTGTTTTTT. Protein sequence: CASSPSSFGDEKLFF.

This clone occurred once. This sequence joins TRBV15 and TRBJ1-1; D is undetermined. This CDR3 has 12 residues. V lost 0 bases and J lost 7, with 6 bases in between. CDR1 is LNHNV, CDR2 YYDKDF, per germline (reference sequence). The CDR3 is CATSRDGFEAFF. CDR3 nucleotides: TGTGCCACCAGCAGAGATGGGTTTGAAGCTTTCTTT. Full variable domain (missing parts from reference TRBV15 and TRBJ1-1): DAMVIQNPRYQVTQFGKPVTLSCSQTLNHNVMYWYQQKSSQAPKLLFHYYDKDFNNEADTPDNFQSRRPNTSFCFLDIRSPGLGDTAMYLCATSRDGFEAFFGQGTRLTVV.

The J gene is TRBJ1-1, the V gene TRBV5-1; D might be TRBD1 (6 bases). The CDR3 spans 15 residues. With 0 bases removed from V and 0 bases from J, the gap between germline ends came to 9 bases. The V gene's germline CDR1 is SGHRS and CDR2 YFSETQ. In DNA form, the CDR3 reads TGCGCCAGCAGCTTGGCCACAGGGCTGAACACTGAAGCTTTCTTT. The encoded protein is CASSLATGLNTEAFF. The variable domain in full, with the rest retrieved from reference TRBV5-1 and TRBJ1-1, is KAGVTQTPRYLIKTRGQQVTLSCSPISGHRSVSWYQQTPGQGLQFLFEYFSETQRNKGNFPGRFSGRQFSNSRSEMNVSTLELGDSALYLCASSLATGLNTEAFFGQGTRLTVV.

The chain employs TRBV2 and TRBJ1-1; weak D call: TRBD1 (5 bases). Germline V gene lookup returns CDR1 SNHLY and CDR2 FYNNEI. The V end lost 7 bases, the J end lost 0 bases, and 15 bases lay between the germline ends. The CDR3 extends over 15 amino acids. The chain's CDR3 is CASTEGPYMNTEAFF. CDR3 DNA sequence: TGTGCCAGCACTGAGGGGCCTTACATGAACACTGAAGCTTTCTTT.

The chain uses TRBV11-2 and TRBJ1-2, with TRBD1 identical over 7 bases. The germline gives CDR1 SGHAT, CDR2 FQNNGV. V gave up 5 bases and J gave up 3 bases; unmatched junction bases: 12. This CDR3 has 16 residues. The DNA of the CDR3 is TGTGCCAGCAGCCCAGTGACAGGGAGATTTGACTATGGCTACACCTTC. Protein sequence: CASSPVTGRFDYGYTF.

V usage is TRBV7-2 and J usage is TRBJ1-5, with unresolved D. Trimming removed 0 bases from V and 9 bases from J, with 9 bases in between. Germline-derived CDR1 and CDR2 are SGHTA and FQGNSA. The CDR3 extends over 13 amino acids. CDR3 residues: CASSLAAERPQHF. Here the CDR3 DNA reads TGTGCCAGCAGCTTAGCGGCAGAGAGGCCCCAGCATTTT.

The V gene is TRBV10-2, the J gene TRBJ1-2, with 8 bases that match TRBD1. Trimming cost V 11 bases and J 3 bases; bases outside gene matches: 2. Germline V gene data show CDR1 as WSHSY and CDR2 as SAAADI. The CDR3 spans 11 residues. In DNA form, the CDR3 reads TGCGCCTCGGGACAGGACTATGGCTACACCTTC. As protein: CASGQDYGYTF.

This clone was counted a single time. The chain carries TRBV4-3 and TRBJ1-6, with D unresolved. This CDR3 contains 14 residues. V shed 1 base and J shed 9 bases, with 10 bases lying between them. Germline V gene lookup returns CDR1 LGHNA and CDR2 YSLEER. CDR3 DNA sequence: TGCGCCAGCAGCCAAGCCGGAGAGCTTTCACCCCTCCACTTT. Protein sequence: CASSQAGELSPLHF.

In its sample, this clone was seen a few times. This rearrangement joins TRBV6-5 to TRBJ1-1; D call uncertain. This CDR3 is 14 amino acids long. Trimming left V 2 bases short and J 1 base short, with 8 bases between. The V gene's germline CDR1 is MNHEY and CDR2 SVGAGI. In nucleotides, the CDR3 is TGTGCCAGCAGTTACCACAGACAGAACACTGAAGCTTTCTTT. Its protein is CASSYHRQNTEAFF.

This rearrangement joins TRBV11-2 to TRBJ1-1; the match to TRBD1 covers 8 bases. With 4 bases clipped from V and 0 bases from J, the junction kept 4 bases outside the gene matches. This CDR3 is 15 amino acids long. Germline loops: CDR1 SGHAT, CDR2 FQNNGV. The CDR3 region is CASSSPDRVNTEAFF. In nucleotides, the CDR3 is TGTGCCAGCAGCTCCCCGGACAGGGTGAACACTGAAGCTTTCTTT.

In this sample, this clone turned up once. The chain has TRBV7-9 and TRBJ2-5; D is possibly TRBD1 or TRBD2 (5 bases each). V lost 1 base and J lost 10, with 25 bases in between. Germline CDR1 is SEHNR and CDR2 is FQNEAQ (reference sequence). This CDR3 spans 17 amino acids. The CDR3 nucleotides are TGTGCCAGCAGCTTAGATTGGTTGGGACCCACGAGGGTTGACCAGTACTTC. This translates into CASSLDWLGPTRVDQYF. Full variable domain (remainder filled in from reference TRBV7-9 and TRBJ2-5): DTGVSQNPRHKITKRGQNVTFRCDPISEHNRLYWYRQTLGQGPEFLTYFQNEAQLEKSRLLSDRFSAERPKGSFSTLEIQRTEQGDSAMYLCASSLDWLGPTRVDQYFGPGTRLLVL.

The gene calls are TRBV18 and TRBJ1-6; weak D call: TRBD1 (6 bases). Trimming pared 1 base from V and 5 bases from J, leaving 9 bases between. This CDR3 comprises 15 residues. CDR1 KGHSH and CDR2 LQKENI come from the germline V gene. CDR3 amino acids: CASSPRDTDNSPLHF. The CDR3 nucleotides read TGTGCCAGCTCACCACGGGACACTGATAATTCACCCCTCCACTTT.

This chain connects TRBV19 to TRBJ1-1; 7 nucleotides agree with TRBD1. The CDR3 spans 14 residues. CDR1 and CDR2 from the germline V gene are LNHDA and SQIVND (reference sequence). Losses at the gene ends were 7 bases for V and 3 bases for J; bases not matched to a gene: 8. CDR3 DNA sequence: TGTGCCAGTACTAGAGACAGGGACGACACTGAAGCTTTCTTT. It translates to CASTRDRDDTEAFF.

The chain employs TRBV2 and TRBJ2-5; 10 positions agree with TRBD2. V gave up 7 bases and J gave up 4 bases; unmatched junction bases: 12. From germline, CDR1 is SNHLY and CDR2 FYNNEI. This CDR3 comprises 16 residues. Here the CDR3 DNA reads TGTGCCAGCACCCTTGGCCCGGGACTAGCGTTAGAGACCCAGTACTTC. Translating gives CASTLGPGLALETQYF.

This clone has only one observation. V usage is TRBV7-2 and J usage is TRBJ2-7; D may be TRBD1 or TRBD2 (5 bases each). Germline CDR1 is SGHTA and CDR2 is FQGNSA. Trimming removed 3 bases from V and 0 bases from J, with 9 bases in between. This CDR3 region has 14 residues. The CDR3 bases are TGTGCCAGCAGCTTTGAGGGGATCTCCTACGAGCAGTACTTC. It is translated as CASSFEGISYEQYF.

V is TRBV5-1 and J is TRBJ2-7; 11 bases match TRBD1. V trimming: 5 bases; J trimming: 1 base; junction bases outside the gene matches: 11. There are 17 residues in the CDR3. Germline V lookup: CDR1 SGHRS, CDR2 YFSETQ. This CDR3 is CASSSQTGTGGSYEQYF. CDR3 DNA: TGCGCCAGCAGTTCCCAAACCGGGACAGGGGGATCCTACGAGCAGTACTTC. Combining the CDR3 with reference TRBV5-1 and TRBJ2-7 gives the whole variable domain KAGVTQTPRYLIKTRGQQVTLSCSPISGHRSVSWYQQTPGQGLQFLFEYFSETQRNKGNFPGRFSGRQFSNSRSEMNVSTLELGDSALYLCASSSQTGTGGSYEQYFGPGTRLTVT.

This rearrangement joins TRBV6-1 to TRBJ2-7; D is unresolved. This CDR3 contains 12 residues. Trimming took off 8 bases at V and 3 bases at J, with 11 bases between the two ends. Germline values: CDR1 MNHNS, CDR2 SASEGT. The CDR3 here is CASGRQYYEQYF. The CDR3 nucleotides read TGTGCCAGCGGCCGGCAGTACTACGAGCAGTACTTC.

CDR3 sequence: CASSRGDEQFF. CDR3 bases: TGTGCCAGCTCGAGGGGTGATGAGCAGTTCTTC. The V gene is TRBV18, the J gene TRBJ2-1; possibly TRBD1 or TRBD2 for D (5 bases each). Trimming removed 6 bases at V and 8 bases at J, with 8 bases between. The CDR3 is 11 residues long. The germline V gene has CDR1 KGHSH and CDR2 LQKENI. Full variable domain (outside the CDR3, taken from reference TRBV18 and TRBJ2-1): NAGVMQNPRHLVRRRGQEARLRCSPMKGHSHVYWYRQLPEEGLKFMVYLQKENIIDESGMPKERFSAEFPKEGPSILRIQQVVRGDSAAYFCASSRGDEQFFGPGTRLTVL.

The chain links TRBV6-1 to TRBJ2-7; D is undetermined. V gave up 2 bases and J gave up 12 bases, with 14 bases separating them. CDR1 MNHNS and CDR2 SASEGT come from the germline V gene. This CDR3 is 12 amino acids long. The CDR3 loop reads CASSEYIGLPYF. CDR3 coding DNA: TGTGCCAGCAGTGAATACATCGGCTTGCCGTACTTC.

The J gene is TRBJ1-1, the V gene TRBV27; D is possibly TRBD1 (6 bases). This CDR3 is 13 amino acids long. V was cut by 5 bases and J by 4 bases, with 11 bases left in between. Looked up from germline, CDR1 is MNHEY and CDR2 is SMNVEV (reference sequence). This CDR3 is CASSQGFVTEAFF. For the CDR3, the DNA is TGTGCCAGCAGTCAGGGGTTCGTCACTGAAGCTTTCTTT.

The chain recombines TRBV5-1 with TRBJ2-7; D might be TRBD2 (5 bases). The V gene lost 0 bases and the J gene lost 6 bases, with 10 bases spanning the gap. The CDR3 totals 13 residues. The germline V gene has CDR1 SGHRS and CDR2 YFSETQ. Here the CDR3 DNA reads TGCGCCAGCAGCTTGGCCGGGGTTCCCGAGCAGTACTTC. Its protein product is CASSLAGVPEQYF.

This chain joins TRBV19 and TRBJ2-7, with 8 positions matching TRBD1. CDR3 length equals 15 residues. With V trimmed by 6 bases and J by 3 bases, 10 bases remained unmatched. The V gene's germline CDR1 is LNHDA and CDR2 SQIVND (reference sequence). The CDR3 coding sequence is TGTGCCAGTAGGAAGACAGGGGCTGTCATCTACGAGCAGTACTTC. It is translated as CASRKTGAVIYEQYF. Supplemented by reference TRBV19 and TRBJ2-7, the full variable domain reads DGGITQSPKYLFRKEGQNVTLSCEQNLNHDAMYWYRQDPGQGLRLIYYSQIVNDFQKGDIAEGYSVSREKKESFPLTVTSAQKNPTAFYLCASRKTGAVIYEQYFGPGTRLTVT.

The chain uses TRBV7-2 and TRBJ2-5; D may be TRBD2 (5 bases). V was clipped by 0 bases and J by 5 bases, with 10 bases between them. From germline, CDR1 is SGHTA and CDR2 FQGNSA. The CDR3 is 14 amino acids. In DNA, the CDR3 is TGTGCCAGCAGCTTAGCTCTAGGACTGGAGACCCAGTACTTC. This translates into CASSLALGLETQYF.

The chain is built from TRBV27 and TRBJ2-6, with D maybe TRBD2 (6 bases). CDR3 length: 15 amino acids. Trimming cost V 3 bases and J 2 bases, with 8 bases left between them. Looked up from germline, CDR1 is MNHEY and CDR2 is SMNVEV (reference sequence). This chain's CDR3 is CASSFGGAGANVLTF. CDR3 nucleotide sequence: TGTGCCAGCAGTTTTGGAGGGGCTGGGGCCAACGTCCTGACTTTC. Supplemented by reference TRBV27 and TRBJ2-6, the full variable domain reads EAQVTQNPRYLITVTGKKLTVTCSQNMNHEYMSWYRQDPGLGLRQIYYSMNVEVTDKGDVPEGYKVSRKEKRNFPLILESPSPNQTSLYFCASSFGGAGANVLTFGAGSRLTVL.

The CDR3 here is CASSYSGQGAGAFF. DNA of the CDR3: TGTGCCAGCAGTTACTCGGGACAGGGGGCCGGAGCTTTCTTT. This rearrangement joins TRBV6-6 to TRBJ1-1; 12 nucleotides agree with TRBD1. Per germline, CDR1 MNHNY and CDR2 SVGAGI (reference sequence). CDR3 size: 14 residues. The junction had 3 bases not matched to a gene; V was cut back by 0 bases and J by 10 bases.

V is TRBV7-2 and J is TRBJ1-4; 8 nucleotides match TRBD1. CDR1 and CDR2 (germline): SGHTA, FQGNSA. This CDR3 is 18 amino acids long. The ends lost 0 bases at V and 8 bases at J; junction bases unmatched: 14. CDR3 loop: CASSLAPGQGASWEKLFF. In DNA, the CDR3 is TGTGCCAGCAGCTTAGCCCCAGGACAGGGAGCATCGTGGGAAAAACTGTTTTTT.

This rearrangement joins TRBV18 to TRBJ1-1, with no clear D. CDR3 length: 13 amino acids. Trimming took off 6 bases at V and 4 bases at J, with 12 bases between the two ends. The germline CDR1 and CDR2 sequences are KGHSH and LQKENI. The CDR3 loop is CASSPVQSTEAFF. The CDR3 bases are TGTGCCAGCTCGCCCGTACAGAGCACTGAAGCTTTCTTT.

V usage is TRBV4-3 and J usage is TRBJ1-6; the D is unclear. V lost 0 bases, J lost 0 bases, and 12 bases lay in between. CDR3 length: 18 residues. Germline V lookup: CDR1 LGHNA, CDR2 YSLEER. This CDR3 is CASSQERSRRSYNSPLHF. For the CDR3, the DNA is TGCGCCAGCAGCCAAGAGAGATCTCGCCGCTCCTATAATTCACCCCTCCACTTT.